This TCR beta chain came from a study of response to subunit inactivated influenza vaccine. Whole-study results and caveats: Every seasonal influenza vaccination brings in few new T cells, the authors suggested.

The V segment lost 0 bases and the J segment 5 bases; nucleotides outside the gene matches: 6. The CDR3 consists of 17 residues. Per the germline V gene, CDR1 is SGHKS and CDR2 is YYEKEE (reference sequence). TCRdb reprocessed the RT-PCR reads with MiXCR, giving one entry per CDR3 protein. The table records 500,000 to 600,000 distinct CDR3 sequences, roughly 10% of them present only once. A few counts support this clonotype. Its antigen remains unknown. This sequence originates from a man over 45 who received an inactivated influenza vaccine. The J gene is TRBJ2-2, the V gene TRBV5-5, with 11 positions matching TRBD2. The specimen was PBMCs from blood, collected on the day of vaccination. CDR3 nucleotides: TGTGCCAGCAGCTTGGATCCTAGCGGGGGGAAGACCGGGGAGCTGTTTTTT. As protein: CASSLDPSGGKTGELFF. The whole variable domain, remainder taken from reference TRBV5-5 and TRBJ2-2, is DAGVTQSPTHLIKTRGQQVTLRCSPISGHKSVSWYQQVLGQGPQFIFQYYEKEERGRGNFPDRFSARQFPNYSSELNVNALLLGDSALYLCASSLDPSGGKTGELFFGEGSRLTVL.